A selection of T cell receptor beta chains follows, all from one sample in a study of blood T cell repertoires in COVID-19. TCRdb's copy holds only in-frame clones and misses some; the assay was immunoSEQ multiplex PCR. Among about 130,000 clones listed, approximately 83% were seen once. Specimen: peripheral blood. Receptor source: a woman of 80 years or more with acute or convalescent COVID-19. The CDR3 runs from the conserved cysteine through the conserved F or W. The order of the fields is clone size, J gene, D gene, V gene, CDR3 protein, CDR3 DNA. D genes are given only for firm matches. Clone sizes are given selectively: once, few, many, or a class where the clone is expanded.

NA,TRBJ1-5,NA,TRBV19,CASSMGGPQHF,TGTGCCAGTAGTATGGGGGGGCCCCAGCATTTT
few,TRBJ1-5,TRBD1,TRBV3-1/TRBV3-2,CASSHRTGSNQPQHF,TGTGCCAGCAGCCATCGGACAGGGAGCAATCAGCCCCAGCATTTT
once,TRBJ1-6,NA,TRBV10-3,CAISDTQDNSPLHF,TGTGCCATCAGTGACACACAAGATAATTCACCCCTCCACTTT
NA,TRBJ1-6,NA,TRBV3-1/TRBV3-2,CASSQPGQSDSPLHF,TGTGCCAGCAGCCAACCGGGACAAAGCGATTCACCCCTCCACTTT
NA,TRBJ1-5,TRBD1,TRBV7-2,CASSPGTGFNQPQHF,TGTGCCAGCAGCCCCGGGACAGGGTTTAATCAGCCCCAGCATTTT
NA,TRBJ1-1,NA,TRBV7-8,CASSTFDSAEAFF,TGTGCCAGCAGCACCTTCGACTCGGCTGAAGCTTTCTTT
NA,TRBJ2-3,TRBD2,TRBV7-9,CASRQSLGRADTQYF,TGTGCCAGCAGACAATCCTTGGGGAGGGCAGATACGCAGTATTTT
NA,TRBJ1-4,NA,TRBV4-1,CASSQTEYRDHATNEKLFF,TGCGCCAGCAGCCAAACTGAATACAGGGACCATGCAACTAATGAAAAACTGTTTTTT
NA,TRBJ2-3,NA,TRBV7-2,CASSLGGRYTQYF,TGTGCCAGCAGCTTAGGCGGCCGGTATACGCAGTATTTT
NA,TRBJ2-1,NA,TRBV19,CASSIDFLASLPNEQFF,TGTGCCAGTAGTATAGATTTTTTGGCTAGCCTACCCAATGAGCAGTTCTTC
NA,TRBJ1-5,TRBD1,TRBV6-6,CASSYVQGGWPQHF,TGTGCCAGCAGTTACGTGCAGGGGGGTTGGCCCCAGCATTTT
NA,TRBJ1-1,TRBD1,TRBV5-4,CASSRPQGTGNTEAFF,TGTGCCAGCAGCCGCCCCCAGGGGACAGGGAACACTGAAGCTTTCTTT
NA,TRBJ2-7,NA,TRBV7-9,CASSRTGSSYEQYF,TGTGCCAGCAGCCGGACCGGGAGTTCGTACGAGCAGTACTTC
NA,TRBJ1-1,TRBD1,TRBV5-6,CASSPGQTPEAFF,TGTGCCAGCAGCCCGGGACAGACCCCTGAAGCTTTCTTT
NA,TRBJ2-1,TRBD2,TRBV27,CASSPGTSGAYNEQFF,TGTGCCAGCAGTCCAGGGACTAGCGGGGCCTACAATGAGCAGTTCTTC
NA,TRBJ2-1,TRBD2,TRBV6-2/TRBV6-3,CASSRTSGGIGEQFF,TGTGCCAGCAGCCGGACTAGCGGGGGGATCGGTGAGCAGTTCTTC
NA,TRBJ2-7,NA,TRBV4-2,CASSQEGLDRTYEQYF,TGTGCCAGCAGCCAAGAGGGGCTAGACAGAACCTACGAGCAGTACTTC
NA,TRBJ1-2,TRBD1,TRBV7-3,CASSLSLGQGGYYGYTF,TGTGCCAGCAGCTTAAGTCTGGGACAGGGTGGGTACTATGGCTACACCTTC
NA,TRBJ1-3,NA,TRBV5-1,CASSVDSSGNTIYF,TGCGCCAGCAGCGTTGACAGCTCTGGAAACACCATATATTTT
NA,TRBJ1-1,NA,TRBV5-1,CASSPTIHLSREPKAFF,TGCGCCAGCAGCCCCACCATTCACCTTAGCAGGGAACCCAAAGCTTTCTTT
once,TRBJ2-3,NA,TRBV5-4,CASSPQGRGSTDTQYF,TGTGCCAGCAGCCCCCAGGGCAGGGGTAGCACAGATACGCAGTATTTT
NA,TRBJ2-3,TRBD1,TRBV9,CASSAGTGEIGTQYF,TGTGCCAGCAGCGCGGGGACAGGGGAAATTGGTACGCAGTATTTT
few,TRBJ1-2,NA,TRBV7-9,CASSLVQYGYTF,TGTGCCAGCAGCTTAGTACAGTATGGCTACACCTTC
NA,TRBJ1-2,NA,TRBV30,CAWSVLEVYGYTF,TGTGCCTGGAGTGTACTCGAGGTGTATGGCTACACCTTC
NA,TRBJ1-1,TRBD1,TRBV5-6,CASSPPRQGAEAFF,TGTGCCAGCAGCCCCCCTCGACAGGGGGCTGAAGCTTTCTTT
NA,TRBJ2-1,TRBD1,TRBV7-2,CASSSRDRGISQFF,TGTGCCAGCAGTAGCCGGGACAGGGGAATATCGCAGTTCTTC
NA,TRBJ2-1,TRBD2,TRBV10-1,CAIVLGGSSYNEQFF,TGCGCCATTGTCTTGGGGGGGAGCTCCTACAATGAGCAGTTCTTC
NA,TRBJ2-1,TRBD2,TRBV2,CASSSTSGLYEQFF,TGTGCCAGCAGTTCTACTAGCGGGCTTTATGAGCAGTTCTTC
few,TRBJ1-2,NA,TRBV2,CASRQEYGYTF,TGTGCCAGCAGACAGGAGTATGGCTACACCTTC
NA,TRBJ1-1,NA,TRBV10-3,CAITQDRRNTEAFF,TGTGCCATCACACAGGACAGACGGAACACTGAAGCTTTCTTT
NA,TRBJ1-2,NA,TRBV19,CASILTPSNYGYTF,TGTGCCAGTATCTTGACACCGTCTAACTATGGCTACACCTTC
NA,TRBJ1-6,NA,TRBV6-5,CASSSGQLESSPLHF,TGTGCCAGCAGTAGCGGACAGTTAGAGAGTTCACCCCTCCACTTT
NA,TRBJ2-7,NA,TRBV18,CASSPALARTAYEQYF,TGTGCCAGCTCACCGGCGCTTGCTAGGACAGCCTACGAGCAGTACTTC
NA,TRBJ2-2,NA,TRBV9,CASSEYRVAGELFF,TGTGCCAGCAGCGAGTACAGGGTCGCCGGGGAGCTGTTTTTT
NA,TRBJ2-7,TRBD2,TRBV4-1,CASSQGWTSGGSGEQYF,TGCGCCAGCAGCCAAGGATGGACTAGCGGGGGTTCGGGAGAGCAGTACTTC
NA,TRBJ1-2,TRBD1,TRBV30,CAWSGGTAAYTF,TGTGCCTGGAGTGGGGGGACAGCCGCCTACACCTTC
NA,TRBJ1-2,NA,TRBV30,CAWRPRGGRGGYTF,TGTGCCTGGAGACCCAGAGGGGGAAGGGGTGGCTACACCTTC
NA,TRBJ1-6,TRBD1,TRBV3-1/TRBV3-2,CASSQDGTGAPLHF,TGTGCCAGCAGCCAAGACGGGACAGGGGCACCCCTCCACTTT
NA,TRBJ1-5,NA,TRBV3-1/TRBV3-2,CASSQGLGQPQHF,TGTGCCAGCAGCCAAGGTCTGGGCCAGCCCCAGCATTTT
NA,TRBJ1-1,TRBD1,TRBV5-1,CASSPGGTEGTEAFF,TGCGCCAGCAGCCCCGGCGGGACAGAGGGCACTGAAGCTTTCTTT
once,TRBJ2-7,TRBD1,TRBV7-9,CASSSGQGSLEQYF,TGTGCCAGCAGCTCCGGACAGGGGTCCCTCGAGCAGTACTTC
NA,TRBJ1-2,TRBD1,TRBV27,CASSDGTGAAVNYGYTF,TGTGCCAGCAGCGACGGGACAGGGGCGGCCGTTAACTATGGCTACACCTTC
NA,TRBJ2-3,NA,TRBV7-3,CASSLRQGGDTQYF,TGTGCCAGCAGCTTACGACAGGGAGGAGATACGCAGTATTTT
NA,TRBJ1-6,TRBD1,TRBV5-1,CASRVLDRGNSPLHF,TGCGCCAGCAGGGTGCTGGACAGGGGTAATTCACCCCTCCACTTT
NA,TRBJ1-4,TRBD1,TRBV5-1,CASSLGDRDDEKLFF,TGCGCCAGCAGCTTGGGGGACAGGGATGATGAAAAACTGTTTTTT
NA,TRBJ1-5,NA,TRBV18,CASSPEGTRNQPQHF,TGTGCCAGCTCACCAGAGGGGACACGGAATCAGCCCCAGCATTTT
NA,TRBJ1-2,NA,TRBV6-5,CAPGGGSYGYTF,TGTGCCCCGGGGGGGGGTTCCTATGGCTACACCTTC
NA,TRBJ1-5,NA,TRBV4-3,CASSQEPRSNQPQHF,TGCGCCAGCAGCCAAGAACCCAGGAGCAATCAGCCCCAGCATTTT
NA,TRBJ2-3,TRBD1,TRBV5-1,CASSLDGTGVDTQYF,TGCGCCAGCAGCTTGGATGGGACAGGGGTAGATACGCAGTATTTT
few,TRBJ2-1,TRBD1,TRBV2,CASSESETGRNEQFF,TGTGCCAGCAGTGAAAGCGAGACAGGGAGAAATGAGCAGTTCTTC
NA,TRBJ2-7,TRBD1,TRBV9,CASSANRGASYEQYF,TGTGCCAGCAGCGCTAACAGGGGGGCCTCCTACGAGCAGTACTTC
NA,TRBJ1-3,NA,TRBV5-8,CASSRTGNTIYF,TGTGCCAGCAGTCGAACAGGAAACACCATATATTTT
NA,TRBJ1-3,NA,TRBV6-2/TRBV6-3,CASSPEGRRFSGNTIYF,TGTGCCAGCAGCCCGGAGGGGAGACGGTTCTCTGGAAACACCATATATTTT
NA,TRBJ2-3,TRBD2,TRBV5-1,CASSLGGGVTDTQYF,TGCGCCAGCAGCTTGGGCGGGGGGGTCACAGATACGCAGTATTTT
NA,TRBJ1-1,TRBD1,TRBV18,CASSPPTGRVGEAFF,TGTGCCAGCTCACCACCGACAGGGAGAGTTGGTGAAGCTTTCTTT